The next 26 T cell receptor beta chains were all read from a single sample in a study of shared clonotypes between healthy human individuals. Profiling relied on immunoSEQ multiplex PCR, and the TCRdb table lists in-frame clones only, not all of them. Found here are about 1.1 million clones, about 84% of them singletons; the top ten hold roughly 0.65%. Specimen: memory CD4+ T cells from PBMCs. Sample subset: CD45RA-negative fraction. Source of these receptors: a man aged 18 to 30 in good health. Some clones in this sample may be carry-over from other donors' samples.

This chain links TRBV30 with TRBJ1-2; a possible D gene is TRBD1 (5 bases). The V gene's germline CDR1 is GTSNPN and CDR2 SVGIG (reference sequence). The V end lost 3 bases, the J end lost 3 bases, and 14 bases lay between the germline ends. CDR3 length: 14 residues. The CDR3 sequence is CAWSLRWGDYGYTF. The CDR3 nucleotides read TGTGCCTGGAGCTTGAGGTGGGGGGACTATGGCTACACCTTC.

This clone appeared a few times. The chain carries TRBV2 and TRBJ1-4; D is ambiguous. V lost 5 bases to trimming and J lost 3 bases, with 13 bases between them. This CDR3 comprises 15 residues. The V gene's germline CDR1 is SNHLY and CDR2 FYNNEI. The CDR3, as DNA: TGTGCCAGCAGTTTGACCGGGAGGTCTAATGAAAAACTGTTTTTT. This gives the protein CASSLTGRSNEKLFF.

The gene calls are TRBV9 and TRBJ2-7; D may be TRBD2 (5 bases). Trimming pared 3 bases from V and 7 bases from J, leaving 11 bases between. Germline V gene sequence: CDR1 SGDLS, CDR2 YYNGEE. This CDR3 has 12 residues. Here the CDR3 reads CASSADYGEQYF. The DNA of the CDR3 is TGTGCCAGCAGCGCAGACTACGGGGAGCAGTACTTC.

The J gene is TRBJ1-2, the V gene TRBV6-1, with a possible D match to TRBD1 (5 bases). CDR1 and CDR2 (germline): MNHNS, SASEGT. The CDR3 is made up of 11 amino acids. CDR3 loop: CGAGLEGGYTF. The CDR3, as DNA: TGTGGAGCGGGGCTGGAAGGGGGCTACACCTTC.

The rearrangement links TRBV29-1 to TRBJ2-1; possible D gene TRBD2, 6 bases. This CDR3 has 15 amino acids. Trimming took 4 bases from V and 0 from J, leaving 13 bases between them. The V gene's germline CDR1 is SQVTM and CDR2 ANQGSEA. CDR3 loop: CSVGGGKHSYNEQFF. DNA of the CDR3: TGCAGCGTTGGAGGCGGGAAACACTCCTACAATGAGCAGTTCTTC.

The chain joins TRBV18 to TRBJ2-6, with 7 bases matching TRBD2. This CDR3 is built from 15 residues. With V trimmed by 4 bases and J by 0 bases, 0 bases remained unmatched. CDR1 and CDR2 from the germline V gene are KGHSH and LQKENI. The CDR3 here is CASSRGSSGANVLTF. CDR3 coding DNA: TGTGCCAGCTCACGCGGGAGCTCTGGGGCCAACGTCCTGACTTTC.

The chain joins TRBV5-1 to TRBJ1-1; D not resolved. Per the germline V gene, CDR1 is SGHRS and CDR2 is YFSETQ. The CDR3 has 14 residues. V lost 6 bases and J lost 1, with 13 bases in between. CDR3 region: CASTAFGENTEAFF. DNA of the CDR3: TGCGCCAGCACAGCCTTCGGAGAGAACACTGAAGCTTTCTTT.

V gene TRBV5-8 combines with J gene TRBJ2-6; D not resolved. This CDR3 comprises 14 residues. CDR1 SGHTS and CDR2 YDEGEE come from the germline V gene. V was pared by 4 bases and J by 4 bases, with 9 bases between. The CDR3 loop is CASSLGTGANVLTF. The CDR3 bases are TGTGCCAGCAGCCTCGGTACGGGGGCCAACGTCCTGACTTTC.

This sequence joins TRBV29-1 and TRBJ2-7; D not certain. CDR1 and CDR2 from the germline V gene are SQVTM and ANQGSEA. Between the trimmed V and J ends, which lost 6 bases and 5 bases, there was a span of 17 bases. The CDR3 is 13 residues long. In nucleotides, the CDR3 is TGCAGCGTCCAGAAAGCAAAAAGGGACGAGCAGTACTTC. This codes for CSVQKAKRDEQYF.

The V gene is TRBV19, the J gene TRBJ2-3; D gene ambiguous. Trimming took off 6 bases at V and 0 bases at J, with 7 bases between the two ends. The CDR3 is 13 residues long. The V gene's germline CDR1 is LNHDA and CDR2 SQIVND (reference sequence). The chain's CDR3 is CASRSPSTDTQYF. The DNA for the CDR3 is TGTGCCAGTAGGTCTCCTAGCACAGATACGCAGTATTTT.

The V call is TRBV5-1, the J call TRBJ1-5; tentatively, D is TRBD1 (6 bases). The V and J ends lost 0 bases and 4 bases respectively, with 11 bases between them. The CDR3 has 15 residues. CDR1 SGHRS and CDR2 YFSETQ come from the germline V gene. The CDR3: CASSLEGQLNQPQHF. DNA of the CDR3: TGCGCCAGCAGCTTGGAAGGACAGCTTAATCAGCCCCAGCATTTT.

V and J are TRBV27 and TRBJ2-7, with D hard to call. This CDR3 has 14 amino acids. CDR1 is MNHEY and CDR2 is SMNVEV in the germline V gene (reference sequence). V lost 2 bases to trimming and J lost 2 bases, with 10 bases between them. CDR3 nucleotides: TGTGCCAGCAGTTTAACCAAGTGGGCCTACGAGCAGTACTTC. This gives the protein CASSLTKWAYEQYF.

The rearrangement links TRBV2 to TRBJ1-2; TRBD1 is a possible D gene (5 bases). CDR3 length: 13 amino acids. V dropped 4 bases and J dropped 0 bases, with 6 bases sitting between them. The V gene's germline CDR1 is SNHLY and CDR2 FYNNEI. CDR3 bases: TGTGCCAGCAGTGGGGGGTCTAACTATGGCTACACCTTC. It encodes CASSGGSNYGYTF.

This clone was seen only a few times. This sequence joins TRBV9 and TRBJ1-4; no clear D gene. This CDR3 region has 14 residues. Germline loops: CDR1 SGDLS, CDR2 YYNGEE. V was pared by 0 bases and J by 0 bases, with 3 bases between. CDR3 sequence (DNA): TGTGCCAGCAGCGTAGTCCCAACTAATGAAAAACTGTTTTTT. The encoded protein is CASSVVPTNEKLFF.

This chain joins TRBV7-7 and TRBJ2-5, with 12 bases matching TRBD2. CDR1 and CDR2 (germline): SSHAT, FNYEAQ (reference sequence). V shed 4 bases, J shed 5 bases, and the junction held 8 bases outside the gene matches. CDR3 length: 16 residues. This CDR3 reads CASSSAGLAGRETQYF. For the CDR3, the DNA is TGTGCCAGCAGCTCAGCGGGACTAGCGGGTAGGGAGACCCAGTACTTC.

This clone was picked up many times. The same CDR3 also results from other DNA sequences found in this sample. The V call is TRBV4-2, the J call TRBJ2-1, with 10 bases matching TRBD2. This CDR3 contains 17 residues. V shed 0 bases, J shed 5 bases, and the junction held 7 bases outside the gene matches. Germline V gene data show CDR1 as LGHNA and CDR2 as YNFKEQ. The CDR3 loop is CASSQDPSGRANNEQFF. CDR3 DNA sequence: TGTGCCAGCAGCCAAGATCCAAGCGGGAGGGCCAACAATGAGCAGTTCTTC.

The gene calls are TRBV7-1 and TRBJ2-1; D possibly corresponds to TRBD2 (6 bases). TRBV7-1 is reported as an ORF; its role is uncertain. The CDR3 loop spans 13 amino acids. Trimming cost V 6 bases and J 8 bases, with 14 bases left between them. CDR3 region: CASRPSVFDEQFF. CDR3 sequence (DNA): TGTGCCAGCAGGCCTAGCGTGTTTGATGAGCAGTTCTTC.

The V call is TRBV5-1, the J call TRBJ2-3; D unresolved. CDR1 is SGHRS and CDR2 is YFSETQ in the germline V gene. The CDR3 is made up of 14 amino acids. With 2 bases removed from V and 3 bases from J, the gap between germline ends came to 10 bases. The CDR3 nucleotides read TGCGCCAGCAGCTTAGCGTTGCGGACAGATACGCAGTATTTT. Protein product: CASSLALRTDTQYF.

The J gene is TRBJ2-7, the V gene TRBV4-2, with 14 bases matching TRBD2. J was trimmed by 3 bases and V by 1 base; bases with no gene match: 2. Germline values: CDR1 LGHNA, CDR2 YNFKEQ. The CDR3 covers 16 residues. The CDR3, as DNA: TGTGCCAGCAGCCAAGGACTAGCGGGAGGGTACTACGAGCAGTACTTC. This encodes CASSQGLAGGYYEQYF.

The gene calls are TRBV30 and TRBJ2-5; weak D call: TRBD1 (8 bases). CDR1 and CDR2 from the germline V gene are GTSNPN and SVGIG (reference sequence). The CDR3 sequence is 14 residues long. The germline V and J ends were trimmed by 1 base and 4 bases, with 13 bases remaining between them. The CDR3, as DNA: TGTGCCTGGAGTGGACAGGGGAGGGGAGAGACCCAGTACTTC. It encodes CAWSGQGRGETQYF.

The chain joins TRBV2 to TRBJ2-7; 8 bases match TRBD1. Germline trimming cut 4 bases from V and 2 bases from J; bases unmatched to any gene: 7. Germline assignment: CDR1 SNHLY and CDR2 FYNNEI. The CDR3 runs 15 residues. In DNA, the CDR3 is TGTGCCAGCAGTGTGAGTTGGGACAGGACCTACGAGCAGTACTTC. Residues: CASSVSWDRTYEQYF.

This clone was recorded a few times. The rearrangement links TRBV28 to TRBJ2-5, with TRBD2 identical over 7 bases. Germline values: CDR1 MDHEN, CDR2 SYDVKM. This CDR3 is 18 amino acids long. V dropped 1 base and J dropped 5; count of bases not matched to a gene: 16. CDR3 sequence: CASSLFTLKREPGETQYF. DNA for the CDR3: TGTGCCAGCAGTTTATTTACCCTTAAGCGGGAACCCGGGGAGACCCAGTACTTC.

V gene TRBV19 combines with J gene TRBJ2-3; 7 bases agree with TRBD1. The CDR3 covers 16 residues. Germline lookup yields CDR1 LNHDA and CDR2 SQIVND (reference sequence). V trimming: 7 bases; J trimming: 0 bases; junction bases outside the gene matches: 10. This chain's CDR3 is CASTKTGTVSTDTQYF. CDR3 bases: TGTGCCAGTACGAAAACCGGGACAGTCAGCACAGATACGCAGTATTTT.

This clone was recorded once. The CDR3 is CASSLGLAGGRGETQYF. The CDR3 DNA is TGTGCCAGCAGCTTGGGTCTAGCGGGAGGCAGGGGAGAGACCCAGTACTTC. V gene TRBV7-3 combines with J gene TRBJ2-5; TRBD2 agrees at 11 bases. Losses at the gene ends were 3 bases for V and 4 bases for J; bases not matched to a gene: 10. CDR1 and CDR2 (germline): SGHTA, FQGTGA. The CDR3 covers 17 residues.

The chain couples TRBV15 to TRBJ2-2; no firm D call. The CDR3 extends over 14 amino acids. V lost 3 bases and J 3 bases, leaving 8 bases between the germline ends. Germline CDR1 and CDR2: LNHNV and YYDKDF (reference sequence). The CDR3 coding sequence is TGTGCCACCAGCAGTGAGAAGTACACCGGGGAGCTGTTTTTT. This codes for CATSSEKYTGELFF. The entire variable domain, with the rest obtained from reference TRBV15 and TRBJ2-2, is as follows: DAMVIQNPRYQVTQFGKPVTLSCSQTLNHNVMYWYQQKSSQAPKLLFHYYDKDFNNEADTPDNFQSRRPNTSFCFLDIRSPGLGDTAMYLCATSSEKYTGELFFGEGSRLTVL.

The chain employs TRBV5-1 and TRBJ2-3, with TRBD2 matching 8 bases. The CDR3 extends over 17 amino acids. In germline, CDR1 is SGHRS, CDR2 YFSETQ. After removal of 0 bases from V and 1 base from J, the junction contained 7 bases not matched to a gene. The CDR3 DNA sequence: TGCGCCAGCAGCTTGGCCGAGGGACTAGTAGGCACAGATACGCAGTATTTT. Residues: CASSLAEGLVGTDTQYF.